The clone carrying this T cell receptor beta chain appeared a few times. Germline V gene sequence: CDR1 SEHNR, CDR2 FQNEAQ (reference sequence). The germline V and J ends were trimmed by 2 bases and 3 bases, with 10 bases remaining between them. The CDR3 has 14 residues. This sample stems from a study of cytomegalovirus exposure and HLA in healthy donors. Overall study: The study's early data release held 75 million to 95 million unique TCRs from HLA-typed donors.

The PCR was carried out with 60 Vbeta primers and 13 Jbeta primers. Sequencing was performed with immunoSEQ multiplex PCR; in TCRdb, only in-frame clones are kept and a portion is missing. The sample contains over 100,000 clones, about three quarters of which appear only once. The V and J genes are TRBV7-9 and TRBJ1-2; maybe TRBD1 (6 bases). The clonotype was recovered from a female donor in good health and CMV-seropositive. Sequenced: PBMCs. The CDR3 region is CASSLLHRDYGYTF. The CDR3 DNA follows: TGTGCCAGCAGCTTATTGCACAGGGACTATGGCTACACCTTC.